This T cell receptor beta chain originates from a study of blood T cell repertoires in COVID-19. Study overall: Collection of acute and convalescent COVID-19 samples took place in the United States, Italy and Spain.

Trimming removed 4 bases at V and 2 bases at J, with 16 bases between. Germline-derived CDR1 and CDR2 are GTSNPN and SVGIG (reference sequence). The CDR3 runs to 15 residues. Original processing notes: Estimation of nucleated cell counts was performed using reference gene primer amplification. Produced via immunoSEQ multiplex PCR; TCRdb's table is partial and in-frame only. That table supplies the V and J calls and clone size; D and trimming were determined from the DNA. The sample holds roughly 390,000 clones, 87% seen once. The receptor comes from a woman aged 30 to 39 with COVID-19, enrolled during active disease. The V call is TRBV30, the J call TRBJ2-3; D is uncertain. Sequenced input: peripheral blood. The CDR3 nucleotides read TGTGCCTGGACTGTGTCTTTTCTACCCACAGATACGCAGTATTTT. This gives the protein CAWTVSFLPTDTQYF.